This record covers a single T cell receptor beta chain. The antigen remains unidentified. V was cut by 4 bases and J by 8 bases, with 12 bases left in between. This CDR3 contains 12 residues. Germline V lookup: CDR1 SGHNT, CDR2 YYREEE (reference sequence). The data were taken from a study of cytomegalovirus exposure and HLA in healthy donors. Researchers ran the PCR with 60 Vbeta and 13 Jbeta primers. Source study methods: Approximately 11 million shared chains were among the roughly 78 million unique TCR beta chains that a later analysis counted. Profiled with immunoSEQ multiplex PCR; TCRdb holds only in-frame clones, not every one. From that table come the V and J calls and clone size; the DNA was used to work out D and trimming. The sample holds roughly 190,000 clones, about 79% seen once. Study-level points and caveats: Both high specificity and high sensitivity reportedly marked the classifier's diagnosis of cytomegalovirus status. Across donors, sequencing depth was assumed by presence/absence analyses to be roughly uniform. The number of N-insertions in an Asian-associated ancestry cluster was reportedly below the 666-donor mean in a later analysis.

This sequence joins TRBV5-4 and TRBJ1-1, with D possibly being TRBD1 (5 bases). This TCR came from a woman aged 45-59 years in good health and CMV-seronegative. The sample consisted of PBMCs. CDR3 amino acids: CASSPGTQEAFF. CDR3 sequence (DNA): TGTGCCAGCAGCCCCGGGACTCAGGAAGCTTTCTTT. The entire variable domain, with the rest obtained from reference TRBV5-4 and TRBJ1-1, is as follows: ETGVTQSPTHLIKTRGQQVTLRCSSQSGHNTVSWYQQALGQGPQFIFQYYREEENGRGNFPPRFSGLQFPNYSSELNVNALELDDSALYLCASSPGTQEAFFGQGTRLTVV.